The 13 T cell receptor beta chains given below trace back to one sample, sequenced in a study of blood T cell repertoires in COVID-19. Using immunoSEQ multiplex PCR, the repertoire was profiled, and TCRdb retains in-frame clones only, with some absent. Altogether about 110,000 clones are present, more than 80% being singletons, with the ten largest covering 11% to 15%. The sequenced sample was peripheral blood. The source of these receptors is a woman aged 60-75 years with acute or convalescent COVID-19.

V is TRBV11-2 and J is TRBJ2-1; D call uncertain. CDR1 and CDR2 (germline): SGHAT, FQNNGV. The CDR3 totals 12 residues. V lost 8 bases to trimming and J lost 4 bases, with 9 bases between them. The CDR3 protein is CASDGSYNEQFF. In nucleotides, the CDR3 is TGTGCCAGCGACGGGTCGTACAATGAGCAGTTCTTC.

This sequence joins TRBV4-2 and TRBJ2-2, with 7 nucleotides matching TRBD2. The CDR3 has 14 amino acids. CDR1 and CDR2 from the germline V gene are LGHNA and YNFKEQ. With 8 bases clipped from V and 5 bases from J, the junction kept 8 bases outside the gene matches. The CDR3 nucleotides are TGTGCCAGCCTCGGGGAGGGTAGGACCGGGGAGCTGTTTTTT. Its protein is CASLGEGRTGELFF.

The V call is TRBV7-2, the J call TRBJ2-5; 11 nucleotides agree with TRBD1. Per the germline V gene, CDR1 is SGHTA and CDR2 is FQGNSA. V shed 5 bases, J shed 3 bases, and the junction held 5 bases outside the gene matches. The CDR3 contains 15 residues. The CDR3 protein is CASSPPGQGEETQYF. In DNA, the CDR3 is TGTGCCAGCAGCCCACCGGGACAGGGGGAAGAGACCCAGTACTTC.

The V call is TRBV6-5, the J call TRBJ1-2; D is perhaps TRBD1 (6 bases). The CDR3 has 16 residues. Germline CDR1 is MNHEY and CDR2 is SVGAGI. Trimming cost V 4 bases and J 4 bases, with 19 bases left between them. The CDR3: CASSSSLNTGIYGYTF. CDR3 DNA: TGTGCCAGCAGTTCCTCTCTCAATACAGGGATCTATGGCTACACCTTC.

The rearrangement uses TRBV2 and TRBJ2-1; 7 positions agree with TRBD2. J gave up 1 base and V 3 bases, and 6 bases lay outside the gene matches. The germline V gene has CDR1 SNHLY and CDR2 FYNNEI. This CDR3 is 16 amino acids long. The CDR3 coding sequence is TGTGCCAGCAGTGATCGGACTAGAAGATCCTACAATGAGCAGTTCTTC. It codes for CASSDRTRRSYNEQFF.

CDR3 region: CASSLGQGPYSPLHF. The CDR3 DNA reads as TGTGCCAGCAGTCTCGGACAGGGTCCTTATTCACCCCTCCACTTT. The V gene is TRBV27, the J gene TRBJ1-6, with TRBD1 matching over 8 bases. This CDR3 is 15 amino acids long. Germline CDR1 reads MNHEY; CDR2 reads SMNVEV (reference sequence). V lost 5 bases and J lost 8; bases outside the gene matches: 8.

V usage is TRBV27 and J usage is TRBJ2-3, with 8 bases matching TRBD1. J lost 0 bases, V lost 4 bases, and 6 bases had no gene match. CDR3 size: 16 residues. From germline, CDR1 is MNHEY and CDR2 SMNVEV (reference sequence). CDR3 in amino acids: CASSSTGVTSTDTQYF. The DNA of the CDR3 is TGTGCCAGCAGTTCGACAGGGGTAACTAGCACAGATACGCAGTATTTT.

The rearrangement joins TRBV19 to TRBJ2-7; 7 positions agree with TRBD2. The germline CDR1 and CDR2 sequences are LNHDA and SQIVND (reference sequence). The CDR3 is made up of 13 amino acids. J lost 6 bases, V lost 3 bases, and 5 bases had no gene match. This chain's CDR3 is CASSIGAGVEQYF. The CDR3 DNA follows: TGTGCCAGTAGTATCGGGGCGGGAGTCGAGCAGTACTTC.

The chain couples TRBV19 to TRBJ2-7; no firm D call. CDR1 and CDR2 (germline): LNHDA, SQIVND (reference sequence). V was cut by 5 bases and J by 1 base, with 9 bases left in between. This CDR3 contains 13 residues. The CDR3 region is CASSSGSSYEQYF. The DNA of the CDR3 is TGTGCCAGTAGTTCCGGGTCTTCCTACGAGCAGTACTTC.

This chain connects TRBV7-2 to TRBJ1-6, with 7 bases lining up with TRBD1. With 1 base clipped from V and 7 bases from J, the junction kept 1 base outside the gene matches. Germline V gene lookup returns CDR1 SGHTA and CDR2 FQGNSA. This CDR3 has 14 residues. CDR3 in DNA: TGTGCCAGCAGCTTAGAGGGACAGAATTCACCCCTCCACTTT. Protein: CASSLEGQNSPLHF.

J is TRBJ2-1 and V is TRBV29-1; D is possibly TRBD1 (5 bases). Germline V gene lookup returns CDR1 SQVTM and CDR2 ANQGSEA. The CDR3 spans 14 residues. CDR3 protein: CSVLRGFSYNEQFF. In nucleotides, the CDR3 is TGCAGTGTTTTAAGGGGTTTCTCCTACAATGAGCAGTTCTTC.

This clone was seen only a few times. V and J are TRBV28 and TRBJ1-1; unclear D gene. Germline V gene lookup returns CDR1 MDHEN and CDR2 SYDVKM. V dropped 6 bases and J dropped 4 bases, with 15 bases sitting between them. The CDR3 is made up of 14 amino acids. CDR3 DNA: TGTGCCAGCAGCCGCTTGGTTCGGAGCACTGAAGCTTTCTTT. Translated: CASSRLVRSTEAFF.

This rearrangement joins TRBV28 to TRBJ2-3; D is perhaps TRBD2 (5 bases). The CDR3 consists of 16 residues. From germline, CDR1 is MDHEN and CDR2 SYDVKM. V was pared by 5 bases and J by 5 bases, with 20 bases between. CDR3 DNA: TGTGCCAGCAGTCCCCCTCCGGGGTCTGCGGGAGATACGCAGTATTTT. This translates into CASSPPPGSAGDTQYF.